This TCR beta chain stems from a study of blood T cell repertoires in COVID-19. Study summary: From the United States, Italy and Spain came samples of acute and convalescent COVID-19. T cells, B-cell-depleted T cells, or PBMCs provided the cDNA or gDNA that served as material.

Generated by immunoSEQ multiplex PCR, the TCRdb table keeps only in-frame clones and is missing some. The top ten hold roughly a tenth of the sample, which has hundreds of thousands of clones, approximately 89% seen once. The CDR3 runs to 15 residues. Germline CDR1 MNHEY, CDR2 SVGAGI. With 2 bases removed from V and 4 bases from J, the gap between germline ends came to 11 bases. Assignment of participants to cohorts was predicated upon participant-reported clinical history. For recovered donors of Cohort 3, there were two negative PCRs, clearance, or symptom resolution. The TCR was taken from a woman in her thirties or forties who had recovered from COVID-19. This rearrangement joins TRBV6-5 to TRBJ2-2; TRBD1 is a possible D gene (6 bases). The sample comprised PBMCs or T cells enriched from blood (not recorded which). The CDR3 DNA is TGTGCCAGCAGTTACATCCAGGGGTCCACCGGGGAGCTGTTTTTT. Residues: CASSYIQGSTGELFF.